This T cell receptor (beta chain) came from a study of blood T cells in healthy people across ages (dated by TCRdb to the mid-2010s). General notes on the study: In model experiments, template switching captured roughly one uniquely barcoded TCR beta cDNA molecule for every two T cells. Age-related changes in TCR beta repertoire diversity were measured in the study by deep sequencing normalized with unique cDNA molecular identifiers. The donors were divided into four age groups: young (average approximately 17 years), middle-aged (roughly 42), aged (under 70) and long-lived (about 79). For two donors (one aged 18 to 30 and one aged 80 or older), the study analyzed two additional independent replicas of 1 million unique cDNA reads from the same blood draw.

Study-wide findings and limitations: Since profiling was done on bulk unsorted PBMCs, naive and antigen-experienced compartments could not be conclusively compared. Because donor CMV infection status was unknown, age-related changes in expanded clonotypes were potentially confounded. As age increased, observed TCR beta diversity per million T cells dropped in a roughly linear way, and a significant reduction was already evident by age about 40. Compared with the aged group, more naive CD4+ T cells, fewer expanded clones and increased TCR diversity were shown by the long-lived group, suggesting age selection. The percentage of naive T cells measured by flow cytometry correlated strongly with observed TCR beta diversity. Estimates of total diversity based on one million sequenced T cells were considered lower bounds and underestimates.

Including cysteine and phenylalanine, the CDR3 has 16 amino acids. Of all the DNA, just the CDR3 is kept, 48 bases in frame from base 1. CDR1 MDHEN and CDR2 SYDVKM were looked up in the germline V gene. Systemically healthy Caucasian individuals from Russia, some 36 in total and aged about 6 to 100 years, were included as donors. About 10 milliliters of peripheral blood were collected from each donor into EDTA-treated Vacutainer tubes. Ficoll-Paque density-gradient centrifugation was used to isolate PBMCs, with at least 7 million per sample. Total RNA, at least 5.5 micrograms per sample, was extracted from PBMCs with Trizol reagent. The percentages of naive CD45RAhigh/CD27high T cells were determined by flow cytometry on a PBMC aliquot from every donor. Comment on this clonotype: It has no known antigen specificity. This may come from a read error, since a much larger clone is one base off.

Library preparation used 5' RACE. Sequencer: Illumina HiSeq 2500. A second PCR of 7 to 11 cycles was performed with a sample-barcoded 5' primer and a J-beta primer mix. A template-switch 5' adaptor carrying 12 random nucleotides introduced a unique molecular identifier onto each TCR beta cDNA molecule. Each sample yielded at least 3 million CDR3-containing paired-end reads. All of the RNA was converted into first-strand cDNA using the Mint cDNA synthesis kit, with a TRBC-specific oligonucleotide serving as the primer. Following uracil-DNA glycosylase treatment, a first 18-cycle PCR with universal primers M1SS and BC2_uni_R was performed on all cDNA. The paper's processing steps were these. Each sample was normalized by randomly selecting 1 million high-quality reads, each carrying a distinct molecular identifier. Instead of being binned into consensus sequences, reads that shared molecular identifiers were thrown out. CDR3 identification, clonotype clustering and error correction used MiTCR with a Q25 quality threshold and the strictest error-elimination algorithm. A nonparametric unseen species model using Euler transformation provided a lower-bound estimate of total TCR beta diversity. TCRdb handled the public reads itself, with Q25 trimming in fastp and clone calling in MiXCR, and kept productive beta chains. All rows with the same CDR3 protein become a single entry with the most common DNA and genes. These V and J calls derive from TCRdb rather than the authors' analysis. In this sample the table shows 900,000 to 950,000 distinct CDR3 sequences, almost 30% of which occur a single time. Roughly 10% of the sample is taken by the ten largest.

These same data were also listed under a study on T cells of mothers and their children. That second publication adds: Nine systemically healthy Caucasian individuals served as donors, namely three mothers together with their six children. cDNA synthesis consumed the entire amount of extracted RNA, loaded at approximately 1.6 ug RNA in each 15 ul reaction. In the second PCR, the M1S primer added sample barcodes and 2-4 random nucleotides. More than 8 million TCR beta CDR3 reads were obtained from each mother, and roughly 3 million reads were obtained from each child. TCR recombination output is similarly shaped by thymic selection in related and unrelated pairs, with a minor effect exerted by inherited differences. Normalized repertoire overlap in related mother-child pairs was always slightly higher than in unrelated mother-child pairs, but the difference was never significant. No persistent microchimeric T cell clones were detected, at a sensitivity of around 97 clones per million clonotypes. To look for features that set related mother-child pairs apart from unrelated individuals, the researchers ran deep NGS to compare the TCR beta repertoires of mothers and children. Mothers averaged roughly 40 +/- 4 years of age and children averaged approximately 11 +/- 4 years. After adapters were ligated using NEBNext reagents, the libraries underwent 100+100 nt paired-end sequencing on an Illumina HiSeq 2000. To avoid cross-contamination, the mother libraries and the child libraries were prepared a month apart and sequenced in separate runs. Between roughly 500,000 and 2,300,000 distinct TCR beta clonotypes were identified per donor. Naive TCR beta clonotypes were estimated from low-frequency clonotypes matched to each donor's FACS-determined naive share, without sorting.

The sequence derives from a woman in her 40s in good health. Recombination linked TRBV28 to TRBJ2-7; TRBD2 is a weak D gene call, 5 bases matching. The sequencing input was blood. The sequenced DNA is TGTACCAGCAGTTTTGGAGTGATCGAGGGAAGGGCCGAGCAGTACTTC. Translated, this gives CTSSFGVIEGRAEQYF.